A selection of T cell receptor beta chains follows, all from one sample in a study of beta chain features in type 1 diabetes. Sequencing used immunoSEQ multiplex PCR; TCRdb keeps in-frame clones, though not all of them. Of about 300,000 clones in the sample, roughly 13% were seen once. The sample consisted of naive CD4+ T cells from blood. The receptors were gathered from a woman aged 18-35 years with type 1 diabetes. CDR3s include the opening cysteine and the closing phenylalanine or tryptophan. D genes are given only for firm matches. Part of the rows lack a size; the others show once, few, many or a class for expanded clones.

TRBD1 NA TRBJ2-7 TRBV28 CASSLAKSGTGAGEQYF TGTGCCAGCAGTTTGGCCAAATCCGGGACAGGGGCAGGCGAGCAGTACTTC
NA NA TRBJ2-5 TRBV30 CAWKGGLAVQETQYF TGTGCCTGGAAGGGGGGGCTAGCGGTACAAGAGACCCAGTACTTC
NA NA TRBJ2-4 TRBV11-2 CASTPAGAKNIQYF TGTGCCAGCACACCAGCGGGAGCCAAAAACATTCAGTACTTC
TRBD1 few TRBJ2-4 TRBV5-1 CASSQTTGLDIQYF TGCGCCAGCAGCCAGACGACAGGGTTGGACATTCAGTACTTC
NA NA TRBJ2-1 TRBV10-3 CAISGGAWGHNEQFF TGTGCCATCAGTGGTGGGGCGTGGGGGCACAATGAGCAGTTCTTC
NA NA TRBJ1-4 TRBV29-1 CSVRSPTNEKLFF TGCAGCGTTCGGAGTCCAACTAATGAAAAACTGTTTTTT
NA few TRBJ1-2 TRBV9 CASSVATDRDRDYGYTF TGTGCCAGCAGCGTAGCGACAGATAGGGATAGAGACTATGGCTACACCTTC
NA NA TRBJ2-4 TRBV9 CASSVDGGRANIQYF TGTGCCAGCAGCGTAGACGGGGGGCGGGCAAACATTCAGTACTTC
NA few TRBJ1-1 TRBV7-2 CASSLGGAGAFF TGTGCCAGCAGCCTGGGTGGGGCGGGGGCTTTCTTT
NA NA TRBJ2-1 TRBV4-2 CASSQGSGSYNEQFF TGTGCCAGCAGCCAAGGGAGTGGATCCTACAATGAGCAGTTCTTC
TRBD2 few TRBJ2-3 TRBV7-6 CASSPTSSGGRDTQYF TGTGCCAGCAGCCCTACTAGCTCGGGAGGACGGGATACGCAGTATTTT
NA NA TRBJ2-7 TRBV28 CASTRRARVYEQYF TGTGCCAGCACTAGGAGGGCCAGGGTGTACGAGCAGTACTTC
NA NA TRBJ2-1 TRBV5-1 CASSFVASSYNEQFF TGCGCCAGCAGCTTTGTAGCGTCGTCCTACAATGAGCAGTTCTTC
TRBD2 few TRBJ2-7 TRBV7-9 CASSPGGSEQYF TGTGCCAGCAGTCCGGGGGGTTCCGAGCAGTACTTC
NA NA TRBJ2-2 TRBV6-5 CASSYAGVHGELFF TGTGCCAGCAGTTACGCAGGGGTTCACGGGGAGCTGTTTTTT
TRBD1 NA TRBJ1-1 TRBV5-1 CASSLQGVGTEAFF TGCGCCAGCAGCTTGCAGGGGGTAGGGACTGAAGCTTTCTTT
TRBD1 few TRBJ2-5 TRBV25-1 CASSRTGPTQETQYF TGTGCCAGCAGCCGGACAGGGCCCACCCAAGAGACCCAGTACTTC
TRBD2 few TRBJ2-3 TRBV10-3 CAIGDAGGPTDTQYF TGTGCCATCGGAGACGCGGGAGGGCCAACAGATACGCAGTATTTT
NA NA TRBJ2-3 TRBV6-5 CASSFGRLSTDTQYF TGTGCCAGCAGTTTTGGCAGACTAAGCACAGATACGCAGTATTTT
TRBD2 NA TRBJ2-2 TRBV18 CASSSPSGSANTGELFF TGTGCCAGCTCATCTCCTAGCGGGAGCGCGAACACCGGGGAGCTGTTTTTT
TRBD1 NA TRBJ1-1 TRBV5-1 CASSPRTGWNTEAFF TGCGCCAGCAGCCCGAGGACAGGGTGGAACACTGAAGCTTTCTTT
TRBD2 NA TRBJ2-1 TRBV7-3 CASSRSTSVSYNEQFF TGTGCCAGCAGCCGAAGTACTAGCGTATCCTACAATGAGCAGTTCTTC
NA few TRBJ2-7 TRBV30 CAWKPFDRFPSYEQYF TGTGCCTGGAAACCCTTTGACAGATTCCCCTCCTACGAGCAGTACTTC
NA few TRBJ2-5 TRBV27 CAPTPGAQYQETQYF TGTGCCCCCACCCCGGGAGCCCAGTACCAAGAGACCCAGTACTTC
TRBD1 NA TRBJ1-2 TRBV11-1 CASSFPGQGNYGYTF TGTGCCAGCAGCTTTCCGGGACAGGGGAACTATGGCTACACCTTC
TRBD2 few TRBJ2-5 TRBV11-2 CASSKGLAGEETQYF TGTGCCAGCAGCAAGGGACTAGCGGGAGAGGAGACCCAGTACTTC
TRBD2 NA TRBJ2-7 TRBV18 CASSPPGRGNSPYEQYF TGTGCCAGCTCACCACCGGGGAGGGGTAACAGTCCCTACGAGCAGTACTTC
NA NA TRBJ2-2 TRBV18 CASSPSLDAGELFF TGTGCCAGCTCACCATCGCTAGACGCCGGGGAGCTGTTTTTT
TRBD1 few TRBJ1-1 TRBV27 CASSPLQGAITEAFF TGTGCCAGCAGCCCTCTACAGGGGGCCATCACTGAAGCTTTCTTT
TRBD2 NA TRBJ2-3 TRBV7-2 CASSLGLAGATSTDTQYF TGTGCCAGCAGCTTAGGGCTAGCGGGTGCTACTAGCACAGATACGCAGTATTTT
TRBD2 NA TRBJ2-3 TRBV7-2 CASSPRTSGRTDTQYF TGTGCCAGCAGCCCTCGGACTAGCGGGAGAACAGATACGCAGTATTTT
NA NA TRBJ1-2 TRBV5-1 CASSLEGADYGYTF TGCGCCAGCAGCTTGGAAGGGGCTGACTATGGCTACACCTTC
TRBD2 few TRBJ2-4 TRBV9 CASSETSGPNIQYF TGTGCCAGCAGCGAGACTAGCGGACCAAACATTCAGTACTTC
TRBD1 few TRBJ1-5 TRBV4-2 CASSQDSLLTGGEPQHF TGTGCCAGCAGCCAAGACAGCCTCCTCACAGGGGGCGAGCCCCAGCATTTT
NA NA TRBJ1-1 TRBV28 CASSFYRQNTEAFF TGTGCCAGCAGTTTCTACCGACAGAACACTGAAGCTTTCTTT
TRBD1 few TRBJ1-2 TRBV2 CASSGQGADYGYTF TGTGCCAGCAGTGGACAGGGGGCGGACTATGGCTACACCTTC
TRBD2 few TRBJ2-3 TRBV7-9 CASSLLLAGGLQYF TGTGCCAGCAGCTTATTGCTAGCGGGAGGATTGCAGTATTTT
TRBD1 few TRBJ1-2 TRBV6-5 CASSRDRGYGYTF TGTGCCAGCAGTAGGGACAGGGGATATGGCTACACCTTC
NA few TRBJ1-1 TRBV19 CASSSYREHTEAFF TGTGCCAGTAGTTCGTACAGGGAACACACTGAAGCTTTCTTT
TRBD1 few TRBJ2-7 TRBV29-1 CSVVKTGSEQYF TGCAGCGTTGTAAAGACAGGGAGCGAGCAGTACTTC
NA NA TRBJ2-7 TRBV5-1 CASSLVPTGMDEQYF TGCGCCAGCAGCTTGGTCCCGACCGGGATGGACGAGCAGTACTTC
TRBD2 NA TRBJ2-1 TRBV28 CASSPRLAGADEQFF TGTGCCAGCAGTCCCCGACTAGCGGGAGCGGATGAGCAGTTCTTC
NA NA TRBJ1-5 TRBV30 CAWNPGGWEGQPQHF TGTGCCTGGAACCCCGGAGGGTGGGAAGGTCAGCCCCAGCATTTT
TRBD1 NA TRBJ1-4 TRBV7-9 CASSLTGQAEKLFF TGTGCCAGCAGCTTAACGGGACAGGCGGAAAAACTGTTTTTT